Listed below are T cell receptor beta chains from one sample, sequenced in a study of T cell responses to AZD1222 COVID-19 vaccine. TCRdb keeps only in-frame clones here, not all; method: immunoSEQ multiplex PCR. The top ten hold about 6% of the sample, which has under 150,000 clones, about 90% seen once. The sequencing here drew on peripheral blood, taken on day 0 of AZD1222 vaccination. Receptors originate from an adult in good health. Each CDR3 is given with its conserved first and last residue. D genes are given only for firm matches. Part of the rows lack a size; the others show once, few, many or a class for expanded clones.

J	D	V	size	length	DNA	CDR3
TRBJ2-7	-	TRBV24-1	-	12	TGTGCCACCAGTGATCACTCCTACGAGCAGTACTTC	CATSDHSYEQYF
TRBJ1-6	-	TRBV5-6	-	14	TGTGCCAGCAGCTTGGCCACTGGAGGGTCACCCCTCCACTTT	CASSLATGGSPLHF
TRBJ2-2	-	TRBV28	-	12	TGTGCCAGCAGTTCAGTGGCCGGGGAGCTGTTTTTT	CASSSVAGELFF
TRBJ1-2	-	TRBV10-3	-	14	TGTGCCATCAGTCGGACGACAAGGGAAAGTGGCTACACCTTC	CAISRTTRESGYTF
TRBJ1-2	TRBD1	TRBV18	-	15	TGTGCCAGCTCACCCGAAACAGGGGGGGCCTATGGCTACACCTTC	CASSPETGGAYGYTF
TRBJ2-5	TRBD2	TRBV7-9	-	14	TGTGCCAGAGTAGCGGGAGGAAAGCAAGAGACCCAGTACTTC	CARVAGGKQETQYF
TRBJ2-7	TRBD1	TRBV12-3/TRBV12-4	-	13	TGTGCCAGCAGCGGACAGGGTTCCCACGAGCAGTACTTC	CASSGQGSHEQYF
TRBJ2-1	TRBD2	TRBV7-2	-	15	TGTGCCAGCAGCTTCGTAGCGGGAGATGGGAATGAGCAGTTCTTC	CASSFVAGDGNEQFF
TRBJ2-5	TRBD1	TRBV7-2	-	13	TGTGCCAGCAACCGGGACAGGGAAGAGACCCAGTACTTC	CASNRDREETQYF
TRBJ2-3	TRBD2	TRBV7-9	-	19	TGTGCCAGCAGCTCCTGGACTAGCGATGGGAGTCTAGACACAGATACGCAGTATTTT	CASSSWTSDGSLDTDTQYF
TRBJ1-6	-	TRBV7-2	-	15	TGTGCCAGCAGCTTAGGATACAGCTCGTCCTCACCCCTCCACTTT	CASSLGYSSSSPLHF
TRBJ2-3	TRBD2	TRBV7-9	-	15	TGTGCCAGCAGTTCGAGCGGGAGTCCCACAGATACGCAGTATTTT	CASSSSGSPTDTQYF
TRBJ2-7	TRBD2	TRBV11-3	-	16	TGTGCCAGCAGCTTTCAGGGCATTAGCGGGGTCTCCGAGCAGTACTTC	CASSFQGISGVSEQYF
TRBJ1-1	TRBD1	TRBV2	-	17	TGTGCCAGCAGGGATCGACAGGGGACGGTCCGCGGAACTGAAGCTTTCTTT	CASRDRQGTVRGTEAFF
TRBJ1-2	-	TRBV2	-	10	TGTGCCAAGTCGACAAAGGGTACGACCTTC	CAKSTKGTTF
TRBJ1-1	-	TRBV7-9	few	14	TGTGCCAGCACCGCTCAGGGGCTGAACACTGAAGCTTTCTTT	CASTAQGLNTEAFF
TRBJ1-5	-	TRBV27	-	14	TGTGCCAGCAGTTTTAAGGGTCCTAATCAGCCCCAGCATTTT	CASSFKGPNQPQHF
TRBJ1-1	-	TRBV19	-	19	TGTGCCAGTAGCCCCCGACGGCCGACAGGAGGAGCTGGTCGCACTGAAGCTTTCTTT	CASSPRRPTGGAGRTEAFF
TRBJ1-2	-	TRBV7-2	-	15	TGTGCCAGCAGCCCCAGGGACCGACTTCTCTATGGCTACACCTTC	CASSPRDRLLYGYTF
TRBJ2-1	-	TRBV11-3	few	16	TGTGCCAGCAGCTTAGGGGGGTTGGGTTTTCTCAATGAGCAGTTCTTC	CASSLGGLGFLNEQFF
TRBJ1-4	-	TRBV28	-	16	TGTGCCAGCAGTTTATACGGGCCGGGACGGGCTGAAAAACTGTTTTTT	CASSLYGPGRAEKLFF
TRBJ2-5	TRBD1	TRBV6-5	-	15	TGTGCCAGCAGTTCCGGGACAGGGGGAAGGGAGACCCAGTACTTC	CASSSGTGGRETQYF
TRBJ1-5	-	TRBV28	-	16	TGTGCCACCCAAGGCACTCTTAACCATAGCAATCAGCCCCAGCATTTT	CATQGTLNHSNQPQHF
TRBJ1-2	-	TRBV28	-	13	TGTGCCAGCCGTGGGGGGGGAGATTATGGCTACACCTTC	CASRGGGDYGYTF
TRBJ1-2	-	TRBV5-6	-	13	TGTGCCAGCAGCTTCAGGGCGGGCTATGGCTACACCTTC	CASSFRAGYGYTF
TRBJ1-1	-	TRBV6-2/TRBV6-3	few	13	TGTGCCAGCAGCCGACCGGGGAACACTGAAGCTTTCTTT	CASSRPGNTEAFF
TRBJ1-1	-	TRBV5-6	-	17	TGTGCCAGCAGCTTGATATTACAGGGTTGGGCGGACACTGAAGCTTTCTTT	CASSLILQGWADTEAFF
TRBJ2-5	-	TRBV5-1	-	15	TGCGCCAGCAGCCCAACGGGCCGCCGTCCGGAGACCCAGTACTTC	CASSPTGRRPETQYF